A selection of T cell receptor beta chains follows, all from one sample in a study of a mutant IDH1 vaccine in newly diagnosed glioma. Antigen specificity for these receptors is unknown. Generated by immunoSEQ multiplex PCR, the TCRdb table keeps only in-frame clones and is missing some. The sample has 43,000 or so clones, about 88% seen once. Sequenced material: PBMCs, taken from a glioma patient whose treatment included an IDH1 peptide vaccine. The receptors were gathered from a woman aged 18-35 years with glioma. Some clones in this sample may be carry-over from other donors' samples. Each CDR3 is given with its conserved first and last residue. A D gene is named only where the DNA matches it firmly. A row's size may be missing; if present it is once, few, many or a size class.

cdr3_length: 11
d_call: .
j_call: TRBJ2-5
v_call: TRBV20-1
clone_size: .
cdr3_aa: CSASQEETQYF
cdr3_nt: TGCAGTGCTAGTCAAGAGGAGACCCAGTACTTC

cdr3_length: 16
d_call: TRBD1
j_call: TRBJ2-1
v_call: TRBV11-2
clone_size: .
cdr3_aa: CASRPTGTAPYNEQFF
cdr3_nt: TGTGCCAGCAGGCCTACCGGGACAGCGCCCTACAATGAGCAGTTCTTC

cdr3_length: 16
d_call: TRBD1
j_call: TRBJ1-1
v_call: TRBV29-1
clone_size: .
cdr3_aa: CSVEDGTGVSSTEAFF
cdr3_nt: TGCAGCGTTGAAGATGGGACAGGGGTGAGTAGCACTGAAGCTTTCTTT

cdr3_length: 19
d_call: .
j_call: TRBJ1-2
v_call: TRBV7-8
clone_size: .
cdr3_aa: CASSLEERGGGVVPYGYTF
cdr3_nt: TGTGCCAGCAGCTTAGAGGAGAGGGGCGGGGGGGTTGTGCCGTATGGCTACACCTTC

cdr3_length: 17
d_call: TRBD1
j_call: TRBJ1-3
v_call: TRBV15
clone_size: .
cdr3_aa: CATSRGDRERWGNTIYF
cdr3_nt: TGTGCCACCAGCAGAGGGGACAGGGAGAGGTGGGGAAACACCATATATTTT

cdr3_length: 15
d_call: .
j_call: TRBJ2-2
v_call: TRBV9
clone_size: .
cdr3_aa: CASSVSRGWTGELFF
cdr3_nt: TGTGCCAGCAGCGTATCACGGGGGTGGACCGGGGAGCTGTTTTTT

cdr3_length: 14
d_call: .
j_call: TRBJ1-1
v_call: TRBV7-8
clone_size: .
cdr3_aa: CASSPRGYDTEAFF
cdr3_nt: TGTGCCAGCAGCCCCCGCGGGTATGACACTGAAGCTTTCTTT

cdr3_length: 12
d_call: .
j_call: TRBJ2-7
v_call: TRBV30
clone_size: once
cdr3_aa: CAWRSHSYEQYF
cdr3_nt: TGTGCCTGGAGGTCACACTCCTACGAGCAGTACTTC

cdr3_length: 17
d_call: TRBD2
j_call: TRBJ2-1
v_call: TRBV29-1
clone_size: once
cdr3_aa: CSVEDRELGLNYNEQFF
cdr3_nt: TGCAGCGTTGAAGATCGGGAGCTGGGACTAAACTACAATGAGCAGTTCTTC

cdr3_length: 16
d_call: .
j_call: TRBJ1-4
v_call: TRBV4-3
clone_size: .
cdr3_aa: CASSPTPGATNEKLFF
cdr3_nt: TGCGCCAGCAGCCCGACTCCGGGAGCGACTAATGAAAAACTGTTTTTT

cdr3_length: 13
d_call: .
j_call: TRBJ2-7
v_call: TRBV29-1
clone_size: .
cdr3_aa: CSVNRDGAYEQYF
cdr3_nt: TGCAGCGTGAACCGGGACGGAGCCTACGAGCAGTACTTC

cdr3_length: 14
d_call: .
j_call: TRBJ2-2
v_call: TRBV27
clone_size: .
cdr3_aa: CASSSQAGGGELFF
cdr3_nt: TGTGCCAGCAGTTCACAGGCAGGTGGAGGGGAGCTGTTTTTT

cdr3_length: 15
d_call: .
j_call: TRBJ2-3
v_call: TRBV5-4
clone_size: .
cdr3_aa: CASSLVPATTDTQYF
cdr3_nt: TGTGCCAGCAGCTTGGTCCCAGCTACCACAGATACGCAGTATTTT

cdr3_length: 13
d_call: .
j_call: TRBJ2-5
v_call: TRBV5-1
clone_size: .
cdr3_aa: CASSFEYQETQYF
cdr3_nt: TGCGCCAGCAGCTTTGAGTACCAAGAGACCCAGTACTTC

cdr3_length: 12
d_call: .
j_call: TRBJ2-2
v_call: TRBV9
clone_size: .
cdr3_aa: CASSFDDGELFF
cdr3_nt: TGTGCCAGCAGCTTCGATGACGGGGAGCTGTTTTTT

cdr3_length: 14
d_call: TRBD2
j_call: TRBJ2-1
v_call: TRBV7-3
clone_size: .
cdr3_aa: CASSLGLAGAEQFF
cdr3_nt: TGTGCCAGCAGCCTTGGACTAGCGGGGGCTGAGCAGTTCTTC

cdr3_length: 13
d_call: .
j_call: TRBJ1-2
v_call: TRBV27
clone_size: .
cdr3_aa: CASSYRTDYGYTF
cdr3_nt: TGTGCCAGCAGTTATAGGACAGACTATGGCTACACCTTC

cdr3_length: 15
d_call: TRBD1
j_call: TRBJ1-1
v_call: TRBV5-1
clone_size: few
cdr3_aa: CASSVQGAANTEAFF
cdr3_nt: TGCGCCAGCAGCGTACAGGGGGCAGCGAACACTGAAGCTTTCTTT

cdr3_length: 13
d_call: .
j_call: TRBJ1-2
v_call: TRBV19
clone_size: once
cdr3_aa: CASTLQGIFGYTF
cdr3_nt: TGTGCCAGTACCCTGCAGGGGATCTTTGGCTACACCTTC

cdr3_length: 16
d_call: TRBD1
j_call: TRBJ1-2
v_call: TRBV9
clone_size: .
cdr3_aa: CASSETWTGVNYGYTF
cdr3_nt: TGTGCCAGCAGCGAAACCTGGACAGGGGTTAACTATGGCTACACCTTC

cdr3_length: 11
d_call: .
j_call: TRBJ2-5
v_call: TRBV9
clone_size: .
cdr3_aa: CASSLEETQYF
cdr3_nt: TGTGCCAGCAGCTTAGAAGAGACCCAGTACTTC

cdr3_length: 14
d_call: .
j_call: TRBJ1-5
v_call: TRBV6-5
clone_size: .
cdr3_aa: CASSYSRLNQPQHF
cdr3_nt: TGTGCCAGCAGTTACTCTCGGCTAAATCAGCCCCAGCATTTT

cdr3_length: 12
d_call: .
j_call: TRBJ1-1
v_call: TRBV11-3
clone_size: .
cdr3_aa: CASSLNPTEAFF
cdr3_nt: TGTGCCAGCAGCTTAAACCCCACTGAAGCTTTCTTT

cdr3_length: 13
d_call: TRBD1
j_call: TRBJ1-2
v_call: TRBV6-4
clone_size: few
cdr3_aa: CASSPGQNYGYTF
cdr3_nt: TGTGCCAGCAGTCCGGGACAGAACTATGGCTACACCTTC

cdr3_length: 17
d_call: .
j_call: TRBJ1-4
v_call: TRBV4-3
clone_size: few
cdr3_aa: CASSQDALGTAFEKLFF
cdr3_nt: TGCGCCAGCAGCCAAGATGCCCTTGGGACGGCGTTTGAAAAACTGTTTTTT

cdr3_length: 14
d_call: .
j_call: TRBJ2-2
v_call: TRBV5-5
clone_size: .
cdr3_aa: CASRFGGTTGELFF
cdr3_nt: TGTGCCAGCAGGTTCGGAGGGACTACCGGGGAGCTGTTTTTT

cdr3_length: 13
d_call: TRBD1
j_call: TRBJ1-5
v_call: TRBV30
clone_size: few
cdr3_aa: CAWSGRGTGDRHF
cdr3_nt: TGTGCCTGGAGTGGGAGAGGGACAGGGGACCGGCATTTT

cdr3_length: 11
d_call: .
j_call: TRBJ1-1
v_call: TRBV7-9
clone_size: .
cdr3_aa: CASSKTTEAFF
cdr3_nt: TGTGCCAGCAGCAAAACCACTGAAGCTTTCTTT

cdr3_length: 16
d_call: TRBD1
j_call: TRBJ1-1
v_call: TRBV19
clone_size: .
cdr3_aa: CASRSGQGVMNTEAFF
cdr3_nt: TGTGCCAGTAGATCCGGACAGGGGGTGATGAACACTGAAGCTTTCTTT

cdr3_length: 14
d_call: .
j_call: TRBJ2-5
v_call: TRBV7-3
clone_size: once
cdr3_aa: CASSLGRGPETQYF
cdr3_nt: TGTGCCAGCAGCCTCGGACGGGGCCCGGAGACCCAGTACTTC

cdr3_length: 16
d_call: TRBD2
j_call: TRBJ2-1
v_call: TRBV10-3
clone_size: .
cdr3_aa: CAISQTSGPPYNEQFF
cdr3_nt: TGTGCCATCAGCCAGACTAGCGGGCCACCCTACAATGAGCAGTTCTTC

cdr3_length: 12
d_call: .
j_call: TRBJ1-2
v_call: TRBV28
clone_size: .
cdr3_aa: CASSSGTYGYTF
cdr3_nt: TGTGCCAGCAGTTCAGGCACCTATGGCTACACCTTC

cdr3_length: 14
d_call: .
j_call: TRBJ1-5
v_call: TRBV5-6
clone_size: .
cdr3_aa: CASSLWVTNQPQHF
cdr3_nt: TGTGCCAGCAGCTTGTGGGTCACCAATCAGCCCCAGCATTTT

cdr3_length: 16
d_call: .
j_call: TRBJ2-1
v_call: TRBV4-1
clone_size: once
cdr3_aa: CASSLRQESSYNEQFF
cdr3_nt: TGCGCCAGCAGCCTAAGACAGGAGAGCTCCTACAATGAGCAGTTCTTC

cdr3_length: 14
d_call: .
j_call: TRBJ1-1
v_call: TRBV19
clone_size: .
cdr3_aa: CASSIGRIHTEAFF
cdr3_nt: TGTGCCAGTAGTATTGGACGGATCCACACTGAAGCTTTCTTT

cdr3_length: 14
d_call: .
j_call: TRBJ2-7
v_call: TRBV7-3
clone_size: .
cdr3_aa: CASSLWGGGYEQYF
cdr3_nt: TGTGCCAGCAGCTTATGGGGTGGAGGCTACGAGCAGTACTTC

cdr3_length: 15
d_call: TRBD1
j_call: TRBJ1-5
v_call: TRBV28
clone_size: .
cdr3_aa: CASRPPGQNNQPQHF
cdr3_nt: TGTGCCAGCAGACCCCCGGGACAGAACAATCAGCCCCAGCATTTT

cdr3_length: 15
d_call: .
j_call: TRBJ2-7
v_call: TRBV7-9
clone_size: .
cdr3_aa: CASSLGGNLVYEQYF
cdr3_nt: TGTGCCAGCAGCTTGGGCGGCAACCTGGTGTACGAGCAGTACTTC

cdr3_length: 17
d_call: .
j_call: TRBJ2-7
v_call: TRBV6-4
clone_size: .
cdr3_aa: CASSDPLHRGGSDEQYF
cdr3_nt: TGTGCCAGCAGTGACCCTCTCCACAGGGGAGGATCCGACGAGCAGTACTTC

cdr3_length: 16
d_call: .
j_call: TRBJ2-1
v_call: TRBV5-1
clone_size: once
cdr3_aa: CASSPVETRLHHEQFF
cdr3_nt: TGCGCCAGCAGCCCCGTTGAGACTAGACTGCACCATGAGCAGTTCTTC

cdr3_length: 13
d_call: .
j_call: TRBJ2-5
v_call: TRBV21-1
clone_size: .
cdr3_aa: CATRAEGEETQYF
cdr3_nt: TGTGCCACCCGGGCGGAAGGGGAAGAGACCCAGTACTTC

cdr3_length: 15
d_call: .
j_call: TRBJ2-1
v_call: TRBV12-5
clone_size: .
cdr3_aa: CASGDGTVTYNEQFF
cdr3_nt: TGTGCTAGTGGGGACGGGACGGTGACCTACAATGAGCAGTTCTTC

cdr3_length: 16
d_call: TRBD2
j_call: TRBJ2-3
v_call: TRBV7-6
clone_size: .
cdr3_aa: CASSVAASGRPDTQYF
cdr3_nt: TGTGCCAGCAGCGTCGCTGCTAGCGGGAGGCCAGATACGCAGTATTTT

cdr3_length: 12
d_call: .
j_call: TRBJ1-4
v_call: TRBV27
clone_size: .
cdr3_aa: CASSRLNEKLFF
cdr3_nt: TGTGCCAGCAGTAGACTAAATGAAAAACTGTTTTTT

cdr3_length: 18
d_call: .
j_call: TRBJ2-3
v_call: TRBV4-3
clone_size: .
cdr3_aa: CASSQDYPTRTSTDTQYF
cdr3_nt: TGCGCCAGCAGCCAAGATTATCCCACCCGTACTAGCACAGATACGCAGTATTTT

cdr3_length: 15
d_call: .
j_call: TRBJ2-2
v_call: TRBV2
clone_size: .
cdr3_aa: CASSEGDTYTGELFF
cdr3_nt: TGTGCCAGCAGTGAAGGTGACACATACACCGGGGAGCTGTTTTTT

cdr3_length: 17
d_call: .
j_call: TRBJ2-6
v_call: TRBV6-1
clone_size: .
cdr3_aa: CASSEARWGNGANVLTF
cdr3_nt: TGTGCCAGCAGTGAAGCGCGGTGGGGGAATGGGGCCAACGTCCTGACTTTC

cdr3_length: 16
d_call: .
j_call: TRBJ1-1
v_call: TRBV27
clone_size: .
cdr3_aa: CASSLTLGTPGTEAFF
cdr3_nt: TGTGCCAGCAGTTTAACCCTTGGGACCCCTGGCACTGAAGCTTTCTTT

cdr3_length: 15
d_call: .
j_call: TRBJ2-2
v_call: TRBV2
clone_size: .
cdr3_aa: CASTQSRGITGELFF
cdr3_nt: TGTGCCAGCACACAGTCCCGGGGAATCACCGGGGAGCTGTTTTTT

cdr3_length: 15
d_call: .
j_call: TRBJ2-3
v_call: TRBV5-1
clone_size: .
cdr3_aa: CASSLRSLGPDTQYF
cdr3_nt: TGCGCCAGCAGTTTGAGGTCCCTCGGTCCAGATACGCAGTATTTT

cdr3_length: 13
d_call: TRBD1
j_call: TRBJ2-7
v_call: TRBV6-4
clone_size: .
cdr3_aa: CASSQRTGGEQYF
cdr3_nt: TGTGCCAGCAGCCAACGGACAGGAGGCGAGCAGTACTTC

cdr3_length: 16
d_call: .
j_call: TRBJ2-5
v_call: TRBV7-9
clone_size: .
cdr3_aa: CASSQVGGDSATTQYF
cdr3_nt: TGTGCCAGCAGCCAAGTGGGGGGGGACAGCGCCACGACCCAGTACTTC